This note documents a single TCR beta chain sequence. The data are from a study of blood T cell repertoires in COVID-19. The CDR3 length is 14 residues. V was cut by 8 bases and J by 0 bases, with 12 bases left in between. Per the germline V gene, CDR1 is LNHDA and CDR2 is SQIVND (reference sequence). Authors' processing steps: Estimates of nucleated cell counts were drawn from the amplification of reference gene primers. The assay was immunoSEQ multiplex PCR, and TCRdb's table has in-frame clones only and misses some. V, J and clone size derive from that table, while D and trimming were established from the DNA sequence. The table has 200,000 to 250,000 clones, roughly nine tenths seen once.

Material for sequencing was peripheral blood. This TCR was recovered from a woman between 18 and 29 years old who had recovered from COVID-19. V usage is TRBV19 and J usage is TRBJ2-3; no definite D call. The CDR3 spells CASSSGYSTDTQYF. CDR3 DNA: TGTGCCAGTTCGTCGGGTTACAGCACAGATACGCAGTATTTT.